A selection of T cell receptor beta chains follows, all from one sample in a study of control samples from healthy donors and cancer patients. TCRdb keeps only in-frame clones here, not all; method: immunoSEQ multiplex PCR. Of about 40,000 clones in the sample, roughly nine tenths were seen once. Sequencing input: blood. The receptors derive from a woman between 45 and 60 years old in good health. The CDR3 runs from the conserved cysteine through the conserved F or W.

j_gene,v_gene,CDR3aa
TRBJ1-3,TRBV29-1,CSVRGQLSGNTIYF
TRBJ1-2,TRBV19,CASSMYFGQNGYTF
TRBJ2-3,TRBV6-6,CASTREGMSDTQYF
TRBJ1-5,TRBV10-3,CAISDGTVNNQPQHF
TRBJ1-2,TRBV19,CASSGPGTSYGYTF
TRBJ1-3,TRBV6-2/TRBV6-3,CASSYGSSSGNTIYF
TRBJ2-1,TRBV4-2,CASSQDRASSYNEQFF
TRBJ2-7,TRBV5-4,CASSGGGLSSYEQYF
TRBJ1-5,TRBV15,CATSITGGNQPQHF
TRBJ2-3,TRBV2,CASSLESGGAADTQYF
TRBJ1-4,TRBV5-1,CASQGDNNEKLFF
TRBJ1-3,TRBV2,CASTSQPGIGNTIYF
TRBJ1-4,TRBV28,CATNRGEKLFF
TRBJ2-5,TRBV24-1,CATSDPGGAGETQYF
TRBJ2-1,TRBV5-1,CASSFRGPPYNEQFF
TRBJ2-3,TRBV9,CASSVDLAGKLYF
TRBJ2-1,TRBV7-2,CASSPDRSGGPDEQFF
TRBJ1-6,TRBV15,CATSRDPNSPLHF
TRBJ2-5,TRBV7-7,CASSAVAGARETQYF
TRBJ2-5,TRBV4-2,CASSQEGASGEETQYF
TRBJ2-7,TRBV14,CASSQDYRTVVEQYF
TRBJ2-3,TRBV5-1,CASSLVRGQGGDTQYF
TRBJ1-1,TRBV10-3,CAIRPEAGWDTEAFF
TRBJ1-5,TRBV18,CASSPVRGRIGQPQHF
TRBJ1-2,TRBV9,CASSVGDGYIYGYTF
TRBJ2-1,TRBV4-1,CASSLSGLASYNEQFF
TRBJ1-1,TRBV7-2,CASRRGTANTEAFF
TRBJ2-2,TRBV7-2,CASSLIRGHTGELFF
TRBJ2-1,TRBV2,CASKANEQFF
TRBJ2-1,TRBV9,CASSVAVWGGNEQFF
TRBJ1-6,TRBV5-6,CASSLASGSSPLHF
TRBJ1-2,TRBV5-1,CASSIGDRGLSGGYTF
TRBJ1-3,TRBV27,CASMGWGRGGGNTIYF
TRBJ2-7,TRBV28,CASSFPGQHSYEQYF
TRBJ2-7,TRBV7-2,CASSDTLEGRVYEQYF
TRBJ1-2,TRBV9,CASSGGGQANYGYTF
TRBJ1-5,TRBV6-1,CASSERAGGQGISNQPQHF
TRBJ1-4,TRBV27,CASSLLGATNEKLFF
TRBJ2-3,TRBV2,CASTPNGPQYF
TRBJ1-5,TRBV28,CASSFGNQPQHF
TRBJ2-2,TRBV18,CASSPSWNTGELFF
TRBJ1-2,TRBV5-1,CASSLDGTSNYGYTF
TRBJ1-5,TRBV7-8,CASSLDLLGGEDQPQHF
TRBJ1-6,TRBV2,CASSRHTGTGGSSPLHF
TRBJ2-3,TRBV18,CASSPTRRPSTDTQYF